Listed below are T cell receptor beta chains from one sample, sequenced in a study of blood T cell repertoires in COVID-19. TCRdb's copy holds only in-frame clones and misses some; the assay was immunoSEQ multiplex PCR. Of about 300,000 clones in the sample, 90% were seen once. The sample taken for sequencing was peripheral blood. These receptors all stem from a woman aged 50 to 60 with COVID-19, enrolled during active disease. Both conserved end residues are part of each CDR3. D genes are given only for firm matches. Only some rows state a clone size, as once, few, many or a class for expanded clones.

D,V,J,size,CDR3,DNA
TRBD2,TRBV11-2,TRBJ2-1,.,CASTLAGWDEQFF,TGTGCCAGCACCCTAGCGGGATGGGATGAGCAGTTCTTC
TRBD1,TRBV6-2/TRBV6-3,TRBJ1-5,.,CASSYLTGGFQPQHF,TGTGCCAGCAGTTACTTGACAGGGGGCTTTCAGCCCCAGCATTTT
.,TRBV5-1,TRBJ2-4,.,CASSLVTQNIQYF,TGCGCCAGCAGCTTGGTGACTCAAAACATTCAGTACTTC
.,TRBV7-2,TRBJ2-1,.,CASSLEASVVYEQFF,TGTGCCAGCAGCTTAGAGGCTAGCGTAGTCTATGAGCAGTTCTTC
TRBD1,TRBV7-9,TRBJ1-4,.,CASSLALLGTGDEKLFF,TGTGCCAGCAGCTTAGCCCTTCTCGGGACAGGGGATGAAAAACTGTTTTTT
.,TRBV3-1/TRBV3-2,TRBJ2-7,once,CAASSYIAESTYEQYF,TGTGCAGCCTCCTCCTATATAGCGGAAAGTACCTACGAGCAGTACTTC
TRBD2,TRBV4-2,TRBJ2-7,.,CASSQEPSGYEQYF,TGTGCCAGCAGCCAGGAACCTAGCGGCTACGAGCAGTACTTC
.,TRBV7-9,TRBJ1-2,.,CASSLATGANYGYTF,TGTGCCAGCAGCTTAGCCACAGGCGCTAACTATGGCTACACCTTC
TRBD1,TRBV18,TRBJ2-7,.,CASSPWTGEGEQYF,TGTGCCAGCTCACCCTGGACAGGAGAGGGCGAGCAGTACTTC
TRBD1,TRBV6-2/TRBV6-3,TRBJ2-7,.,CASSIQDRGSYEQYF,TGTGCCAGCAGTATCCAGGACAGGGGGTCTTACGAGCAGTACTTC